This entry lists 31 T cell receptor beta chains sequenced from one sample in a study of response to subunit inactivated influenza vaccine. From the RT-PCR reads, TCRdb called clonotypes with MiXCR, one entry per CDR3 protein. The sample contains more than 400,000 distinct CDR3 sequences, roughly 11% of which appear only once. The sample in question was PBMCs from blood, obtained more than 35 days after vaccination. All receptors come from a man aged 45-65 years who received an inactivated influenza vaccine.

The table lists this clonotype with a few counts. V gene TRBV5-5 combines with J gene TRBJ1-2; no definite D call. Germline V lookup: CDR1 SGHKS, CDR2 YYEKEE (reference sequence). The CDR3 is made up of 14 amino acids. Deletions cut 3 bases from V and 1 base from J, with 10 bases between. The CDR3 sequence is CASSSATLNYGYTF. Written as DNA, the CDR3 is TGTGCCAGCAGCTCCGCGACACTTAACTATGGCTACACCTTC.

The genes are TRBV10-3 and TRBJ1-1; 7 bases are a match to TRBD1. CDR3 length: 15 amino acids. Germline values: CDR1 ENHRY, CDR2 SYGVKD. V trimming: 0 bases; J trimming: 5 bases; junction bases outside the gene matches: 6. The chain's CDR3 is CAISESDQGVTEAFF. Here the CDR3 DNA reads TGTGCCATCAGTGAGTCGGATCAGGGGGTTACTGAAGCTTTCTTT.

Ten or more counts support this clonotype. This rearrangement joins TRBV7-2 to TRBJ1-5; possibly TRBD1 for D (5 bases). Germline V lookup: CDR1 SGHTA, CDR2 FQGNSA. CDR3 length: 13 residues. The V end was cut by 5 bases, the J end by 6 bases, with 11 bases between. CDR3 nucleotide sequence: TGTGCCAGCAGCCTAACGGGGACTCAGCCCCAGCATTTT. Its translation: CASSLTGTQPQHF.

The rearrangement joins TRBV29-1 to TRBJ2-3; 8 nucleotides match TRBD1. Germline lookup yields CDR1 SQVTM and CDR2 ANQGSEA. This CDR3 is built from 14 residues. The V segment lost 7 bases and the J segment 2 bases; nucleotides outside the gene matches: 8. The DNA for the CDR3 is TGCAGCGGGAGACAGGGGACCCTCACAGATACGCAGTATTTT. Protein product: CSGRQGTLTDTQYF.

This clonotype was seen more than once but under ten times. CDR3 region: CAIRGSTDTQYF. The CDR3 nucleotides read TGTGCCATCAGGGGAAGCACAGATACGCAGTATTTT. The J gene is TRBJ2-3, the V gene TRBV10-3, with unresolved D. V was clipped by 6 bases and J by 0 bases, with 4 bases between them. Germline-derived CDR1 and CDR2 are ENHRY and SYGVKD. The CDR3 has 12 amino acids.

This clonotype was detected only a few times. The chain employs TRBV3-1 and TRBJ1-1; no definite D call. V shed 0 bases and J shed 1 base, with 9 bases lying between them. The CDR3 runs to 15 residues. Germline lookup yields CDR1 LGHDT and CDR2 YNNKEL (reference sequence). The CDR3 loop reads CASSQDQFPNTEAFF. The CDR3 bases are TGTGCCAGCAGCCAAGATCAGTTCCCGAACACTGAAGCTTTCTTT.

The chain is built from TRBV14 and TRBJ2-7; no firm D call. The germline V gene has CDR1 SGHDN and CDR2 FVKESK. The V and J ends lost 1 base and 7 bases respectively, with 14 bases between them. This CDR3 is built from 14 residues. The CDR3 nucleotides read TGTGCCAGCAGCCAAGGGCCTAGGTTTTGGGAGCAGTACTTC. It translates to CASSQGPRFWEQYF.

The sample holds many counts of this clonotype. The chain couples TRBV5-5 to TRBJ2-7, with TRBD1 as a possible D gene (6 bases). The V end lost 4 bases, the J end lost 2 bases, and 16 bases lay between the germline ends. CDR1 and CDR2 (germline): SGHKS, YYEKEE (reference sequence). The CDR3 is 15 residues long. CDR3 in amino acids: CASSRRTEPPYEQYF. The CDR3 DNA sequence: TGTGCCAGCAGCCGAAGGACAGAACCACCCTACGAGCAGTACTTC.

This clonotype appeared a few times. The CDR3 spells CASSQDRILPSYNEQFF. CDR3 sequence (DNA): TGCGCCAGCAGCCAAGATCGGATATTGCCCTCCTACAATGAGCAGTTCTTC. The chain is built from TRBV4-1 and TRBJ2-1, with D unresolved. Germline CDR1 MGHRA, CDR2 YSYEKL. The CDR3 has 17 residues. Trimming pared 0 bases from V and 0 bases from J, leaving 12 bases between.

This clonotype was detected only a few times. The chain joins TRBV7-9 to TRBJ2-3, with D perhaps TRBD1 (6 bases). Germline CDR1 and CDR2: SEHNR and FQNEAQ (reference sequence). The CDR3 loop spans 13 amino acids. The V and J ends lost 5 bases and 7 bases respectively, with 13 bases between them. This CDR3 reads CASSVAGDYTQYF. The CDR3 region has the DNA TGTGCCAGCAGCGTCGCAGGGGATTATACGCAGTATTTT.

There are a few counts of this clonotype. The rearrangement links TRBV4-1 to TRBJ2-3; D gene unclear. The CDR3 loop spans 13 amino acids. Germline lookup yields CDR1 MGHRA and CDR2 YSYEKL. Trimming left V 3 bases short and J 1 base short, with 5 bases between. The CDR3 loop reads CASSHAGTDTQYF. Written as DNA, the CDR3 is TGCGCCAGCAGCCACGCAGGCACAGATACGCAGTATTTT.

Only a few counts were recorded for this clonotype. CDR3 region: CASSLAPSSQETQYF. DNA for the CDR3: TGTGCCAGCAGCTTAGCTCCTAGTTCACAAGAGACCCAGTACTTC. V is TRBV7-2 and J is TRBJ2-5; the D is unclear. With 0 bases removed from V and 2 bases from J, the gap between germline ends came to 10 bases. The CDR3 extends over 15 amino acids. Germline-derived CDR1 and CDR2 are SGHTA and FQGNSA.

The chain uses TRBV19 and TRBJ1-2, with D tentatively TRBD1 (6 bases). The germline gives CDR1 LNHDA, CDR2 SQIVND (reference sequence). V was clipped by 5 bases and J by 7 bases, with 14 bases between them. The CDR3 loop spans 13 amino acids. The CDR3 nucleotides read TGTGCCAGTAGTCCCGGGACAAGGGGTGGCTACACCTTC. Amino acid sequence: CASSPGTRGGYTF.

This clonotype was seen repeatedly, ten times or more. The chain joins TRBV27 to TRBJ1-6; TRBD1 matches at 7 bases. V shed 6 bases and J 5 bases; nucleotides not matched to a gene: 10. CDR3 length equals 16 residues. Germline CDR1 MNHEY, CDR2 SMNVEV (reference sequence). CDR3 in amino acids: CASRIQGFSHNSPLHF. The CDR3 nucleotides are TGTGCCAGCAGGATACAGGGGTTTTCGCATAATTCACCCCTCCACTTT.

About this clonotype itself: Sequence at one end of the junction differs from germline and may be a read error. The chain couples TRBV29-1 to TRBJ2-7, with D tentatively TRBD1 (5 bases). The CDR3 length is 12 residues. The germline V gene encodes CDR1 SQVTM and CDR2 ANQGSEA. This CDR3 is CSVWQGSHEQYF. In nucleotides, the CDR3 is TGCAGCGTGTGGCAGGGCTCCCACGAGCAGTACTTC.

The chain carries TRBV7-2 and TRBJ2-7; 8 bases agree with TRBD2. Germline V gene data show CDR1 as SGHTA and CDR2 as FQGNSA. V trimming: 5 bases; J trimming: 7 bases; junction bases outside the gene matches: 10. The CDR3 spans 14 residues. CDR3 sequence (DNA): TGTGCCAGCAGCGCAGGGACTAGGGTCCTGGAGCAGTACTTC. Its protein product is CASSAGTRVLEQYF.

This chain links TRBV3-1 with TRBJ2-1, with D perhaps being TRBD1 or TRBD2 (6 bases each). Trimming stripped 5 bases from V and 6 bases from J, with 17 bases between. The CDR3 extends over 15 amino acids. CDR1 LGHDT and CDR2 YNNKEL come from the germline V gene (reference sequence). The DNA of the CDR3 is TGTGCCAGCAGCGACTTACGGGGGCTGTCCAATGAGCAGTTCTTC. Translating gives CASSDLRGLSNEQFF.

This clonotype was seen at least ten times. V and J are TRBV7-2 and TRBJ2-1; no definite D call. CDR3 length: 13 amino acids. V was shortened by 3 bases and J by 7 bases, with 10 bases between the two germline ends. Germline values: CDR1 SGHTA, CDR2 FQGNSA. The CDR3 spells CASSFNRLNEQFF. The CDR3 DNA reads TGTGCCAGCAGCTTTAACAGATTGAATGAGCAGTTCTTC.

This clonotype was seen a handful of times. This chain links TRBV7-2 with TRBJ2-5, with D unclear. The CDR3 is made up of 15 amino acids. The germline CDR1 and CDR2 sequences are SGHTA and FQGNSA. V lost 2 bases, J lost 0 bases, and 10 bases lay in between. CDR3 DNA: TGTGCCAGCAGCTTAAAGAATCCGTACCAAGAGACCCAGTACTTC. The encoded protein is CASSLKNPYQETQYF.

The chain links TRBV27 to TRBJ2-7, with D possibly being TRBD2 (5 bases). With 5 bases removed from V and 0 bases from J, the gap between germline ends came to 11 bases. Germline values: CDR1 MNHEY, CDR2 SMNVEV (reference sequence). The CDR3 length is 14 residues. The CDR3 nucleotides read TGTGCCAGCAGTGCTAGCTCCCCCTCCTACGAGCAGTACTTC. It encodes CASSASSPSYEQYF.

The CDR3 region has the DNA TGCGCCAGCAGCTTGGCGCAGGGGGCAGGAGTAGAGACCCAGTACTTC. This encodes CASSLAQGAGVETQYF. The rearrangement joins TRBV5-1 to TRBJ2-5; 8 nucleotides agree with TRBD1. CDR3 size: 16 residues. Trimming removed 0 bases from V and 4 bases from J; junction bases left unmatched: 8. Germline CDR1 reads SGHRS; CDR2 reads YFSETQ.

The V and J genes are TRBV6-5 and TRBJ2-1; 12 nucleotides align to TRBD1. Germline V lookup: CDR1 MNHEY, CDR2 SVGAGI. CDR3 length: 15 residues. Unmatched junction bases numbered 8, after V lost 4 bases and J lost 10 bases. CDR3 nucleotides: TGTGCCAGCAGTTCCTCGGGACAGGGGGCTGAAGAGCAGTTCTTC. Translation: CASSSSGQGAEEQFF.

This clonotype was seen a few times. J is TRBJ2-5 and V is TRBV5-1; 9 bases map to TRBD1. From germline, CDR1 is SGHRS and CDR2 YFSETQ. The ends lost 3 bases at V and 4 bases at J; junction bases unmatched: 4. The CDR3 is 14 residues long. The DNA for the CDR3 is TGCGCCAGCAGCTCCGGGACAGGGACAGAGACCCAGTACTTC. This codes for CASSSGTGTETQYF.

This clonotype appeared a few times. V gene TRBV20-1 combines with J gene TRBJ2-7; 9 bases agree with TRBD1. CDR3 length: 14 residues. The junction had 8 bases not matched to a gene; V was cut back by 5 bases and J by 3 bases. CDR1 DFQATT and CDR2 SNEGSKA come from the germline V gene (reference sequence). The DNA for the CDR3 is TGCAGTGCTCTCTGGGACAGGGAACGCTACGAGCAGTACTTC. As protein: CSALWDRERYEQYF.

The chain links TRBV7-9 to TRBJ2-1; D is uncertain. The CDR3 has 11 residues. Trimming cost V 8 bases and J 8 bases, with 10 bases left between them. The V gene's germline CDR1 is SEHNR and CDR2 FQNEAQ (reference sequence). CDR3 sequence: CASGRMDEQFF. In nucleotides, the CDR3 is TGTGCCAGCGGTAGGATGGATGAGCAGTTCTTC. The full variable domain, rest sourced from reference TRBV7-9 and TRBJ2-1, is DTGVSQNPRHKITKRGQNVTFRCDPISEHNRLYWYRQTLGQGPEFLTYFQNEAQLEKSRLLSDRFSAERPKGSFSTLEIQRTEQGDSAMYLCASGRMDEQFFGPGTRLTVL.

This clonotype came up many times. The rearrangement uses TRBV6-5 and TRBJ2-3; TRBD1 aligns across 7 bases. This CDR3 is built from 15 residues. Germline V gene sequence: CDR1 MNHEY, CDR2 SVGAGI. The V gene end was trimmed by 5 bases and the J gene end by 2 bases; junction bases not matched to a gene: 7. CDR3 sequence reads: CASSNWDSNTDTQYF. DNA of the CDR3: TGTGCCAGCAGTAACTGGGACAGTAACACAGATACGCAGTATTTT.

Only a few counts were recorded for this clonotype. CDR3 loop: CASSDGGTNTEKLFF. The CDR3 DNA reads as TGCGCCAGCAGTGACGGCGGGACAAATACTGAAAAACTGTTTTTT. The genes are TRBV10-2 and TRBJ1-4, with D possibly TRBD1 on 6 matching bases. Germline V gene lookup returns CDR1 WSHSY and CDR2 SAAADI. The V end lost 3 bases, the J end lost 7 bases, and 15 bases lay between the germline ends. CDR3 length: 15 amino acids.

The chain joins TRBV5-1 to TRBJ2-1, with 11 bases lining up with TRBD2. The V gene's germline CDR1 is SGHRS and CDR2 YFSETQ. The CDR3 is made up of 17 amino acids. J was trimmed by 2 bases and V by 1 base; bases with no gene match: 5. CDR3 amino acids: CASSLSLAGATYNEQFF. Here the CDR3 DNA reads TGCGCCAGCAGCTTGTCACTAGCGGGAGCCACCTACAATGAGCAGTTCTTC.

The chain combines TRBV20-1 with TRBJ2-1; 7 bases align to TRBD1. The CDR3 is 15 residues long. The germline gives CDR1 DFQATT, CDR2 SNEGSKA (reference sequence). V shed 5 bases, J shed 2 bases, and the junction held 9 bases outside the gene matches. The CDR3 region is CSAPPRGGTYNEQFF. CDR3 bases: TGCAGTGCTCCCCCTAGAGGGGGCACCTACAATGAGCAGTTCTTC.

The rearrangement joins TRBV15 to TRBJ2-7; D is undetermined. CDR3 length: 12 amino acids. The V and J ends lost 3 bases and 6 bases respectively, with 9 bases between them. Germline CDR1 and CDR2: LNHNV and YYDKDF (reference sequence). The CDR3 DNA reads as TGTGCCACCAGCAGTAACTCACTCGAGCAGTACTTC. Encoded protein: CATSSNSLEQYF.

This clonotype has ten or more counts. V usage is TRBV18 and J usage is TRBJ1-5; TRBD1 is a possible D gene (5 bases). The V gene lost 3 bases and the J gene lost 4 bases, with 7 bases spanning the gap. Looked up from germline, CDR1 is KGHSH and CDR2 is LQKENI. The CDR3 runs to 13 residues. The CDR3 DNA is TGTGCCAGCTCACCCGACAGAAATCAGCCCCAGCATTTT. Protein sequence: CASSPDRNQPQHF.